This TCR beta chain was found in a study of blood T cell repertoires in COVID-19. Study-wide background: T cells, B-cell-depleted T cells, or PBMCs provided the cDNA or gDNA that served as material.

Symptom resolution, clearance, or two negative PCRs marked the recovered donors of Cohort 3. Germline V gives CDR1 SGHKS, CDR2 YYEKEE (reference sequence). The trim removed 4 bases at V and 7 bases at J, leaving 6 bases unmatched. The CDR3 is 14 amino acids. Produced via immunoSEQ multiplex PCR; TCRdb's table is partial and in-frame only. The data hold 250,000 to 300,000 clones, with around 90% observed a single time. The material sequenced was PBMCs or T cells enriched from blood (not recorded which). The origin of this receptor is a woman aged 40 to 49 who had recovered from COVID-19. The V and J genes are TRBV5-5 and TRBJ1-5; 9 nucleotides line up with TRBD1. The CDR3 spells CASSPDRGQQPQHF. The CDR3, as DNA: TGTGCCAGCAGCCCGGACAGGGGACAACAGCCCCAGCATTTT. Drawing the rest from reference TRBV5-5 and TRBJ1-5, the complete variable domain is DAGVTQSPTHLIKTRGQQVTLRCSPISGHKSVSWYQQVLGQGPQFIFQYYEKEERGRGNFPDRFSARQFPNYSSELNVNALLLGDSALYLCASSPDRGQQPQHFGDGTRLSIL.